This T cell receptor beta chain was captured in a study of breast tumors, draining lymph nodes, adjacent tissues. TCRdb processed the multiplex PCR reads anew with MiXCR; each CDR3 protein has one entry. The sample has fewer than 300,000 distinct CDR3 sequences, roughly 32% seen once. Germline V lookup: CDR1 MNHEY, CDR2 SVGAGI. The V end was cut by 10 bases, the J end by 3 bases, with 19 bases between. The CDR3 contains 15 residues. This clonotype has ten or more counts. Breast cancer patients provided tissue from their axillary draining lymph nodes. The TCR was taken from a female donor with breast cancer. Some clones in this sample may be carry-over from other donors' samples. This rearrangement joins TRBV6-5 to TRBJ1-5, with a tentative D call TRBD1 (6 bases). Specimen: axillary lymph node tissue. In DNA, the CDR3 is TGTGCCACACACCCTACTACAGGGAACAATCAGCCCCAGCATTTT. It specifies CATHPTTGNNQPQHF.